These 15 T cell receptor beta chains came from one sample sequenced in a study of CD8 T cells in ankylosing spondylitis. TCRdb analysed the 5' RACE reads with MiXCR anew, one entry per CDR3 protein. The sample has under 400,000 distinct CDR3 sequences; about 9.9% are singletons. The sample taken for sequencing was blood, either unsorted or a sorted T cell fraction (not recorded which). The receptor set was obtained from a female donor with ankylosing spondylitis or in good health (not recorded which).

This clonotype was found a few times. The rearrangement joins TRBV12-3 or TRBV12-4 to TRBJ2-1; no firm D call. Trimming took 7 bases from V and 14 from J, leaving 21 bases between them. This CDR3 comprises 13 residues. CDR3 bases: TGTGCCAGCACCATCCTCCCCCGGGCGCCGGAGTTCTTC. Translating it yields CASTILPRAPEFF.

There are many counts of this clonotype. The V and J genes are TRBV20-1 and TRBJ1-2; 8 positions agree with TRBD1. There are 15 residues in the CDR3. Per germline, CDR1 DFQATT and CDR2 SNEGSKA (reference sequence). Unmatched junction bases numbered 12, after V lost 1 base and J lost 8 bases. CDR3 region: CSARGSDRGVVGYTF. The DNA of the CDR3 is TGCAGTGCTAGAGGGAGTGACAGGGGAGTTGTAGGCTACACCTTC.

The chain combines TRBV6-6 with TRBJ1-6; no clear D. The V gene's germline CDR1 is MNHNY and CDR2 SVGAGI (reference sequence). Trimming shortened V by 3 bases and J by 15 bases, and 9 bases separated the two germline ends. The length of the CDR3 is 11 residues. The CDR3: CASSYGGNLHF. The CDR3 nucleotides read TGTGCCAGCAGTTATGGCGGAAACCTCCACTTT.

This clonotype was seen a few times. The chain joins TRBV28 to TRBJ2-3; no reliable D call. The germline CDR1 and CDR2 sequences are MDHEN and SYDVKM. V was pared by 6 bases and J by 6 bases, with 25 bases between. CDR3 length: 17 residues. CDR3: CASSAGRSTGYPDTQYF. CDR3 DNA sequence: TGTGCCAGCAGCGCCGGAAGGTCTACCGGCTACCCGGATACGCAGTATTTT. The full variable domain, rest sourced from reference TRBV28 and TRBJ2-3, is DVKVTQSSRYLVKRTGEKVFLECVQDMDHENMFWYRQDPGLGLRLIYFSYDVKMKEKGDIPEGYSVSREKKERFSLILESASTNQTSMYLCASSAGRSTGYPDTQYFGPGTRLTVL.

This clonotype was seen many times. The CDR3 sequence: CSSPGSTEAFF. The CDR3 nucleotides are TGCAGTTCTCCAGGGAGCACTGAAGCTTTCTTT. V and J are TRBV20-1 and TRBJ1-1; maybe TRBD1 (5 bases). The CDR3 runs 11 residues. The V gene lost 8 bases and the J gene lost 4 bases, with 11 bases spanning the gap. CDR1 is DFQATT, CDR2 SNEGSKA, per germline (reference sequence).

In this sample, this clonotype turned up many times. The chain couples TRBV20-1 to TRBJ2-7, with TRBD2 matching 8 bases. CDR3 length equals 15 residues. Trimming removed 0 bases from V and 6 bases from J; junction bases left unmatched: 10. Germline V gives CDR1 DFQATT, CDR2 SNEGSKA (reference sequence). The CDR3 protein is CSARDRGLGLREQYF. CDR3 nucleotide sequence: TGCAGTGCTAGAGATCGGGGACTAGGTCTACGCGAGCAGTACTTC.

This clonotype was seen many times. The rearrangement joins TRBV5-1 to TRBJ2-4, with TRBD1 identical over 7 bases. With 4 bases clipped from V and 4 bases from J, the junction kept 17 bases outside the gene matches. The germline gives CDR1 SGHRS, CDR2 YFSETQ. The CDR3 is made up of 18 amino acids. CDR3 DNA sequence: TGCGCCAGCAGCCCCGACGGGGTCCCAGGGGGATCGAAAAACATTCAGTACTTC. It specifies CASSPDGVPGGSKNIQYF.

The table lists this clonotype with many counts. The CDR3 DNA is TGCGCCAGCAGCGCAGAAATTCCGGATGACATTCAGTACTTC. It is translated as CASSAEIPDDIQYF. The chain is built from TRBV5-1 and TRBJ2-4; D ambiguous. In germline, CDR1 is SGHRS, CDR2 YFSETQ. This CDR3 is built from 14 residues. V lost 4 bases and J lost 8, with 16 bases in between.

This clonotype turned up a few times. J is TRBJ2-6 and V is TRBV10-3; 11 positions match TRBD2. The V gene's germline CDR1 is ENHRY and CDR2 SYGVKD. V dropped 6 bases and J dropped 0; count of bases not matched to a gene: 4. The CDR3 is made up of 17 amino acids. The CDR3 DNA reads TGTGCCATCAGCCTAGCGGGAGGAGGCTCTGGGGCCAACGTCCTGACTTTC. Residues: CAISLAGGGSGANVLTF.

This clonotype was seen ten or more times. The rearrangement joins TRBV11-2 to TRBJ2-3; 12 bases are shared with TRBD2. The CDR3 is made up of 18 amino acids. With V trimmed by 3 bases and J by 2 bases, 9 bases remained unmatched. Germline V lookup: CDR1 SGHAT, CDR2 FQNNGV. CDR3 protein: CASSFQGLAGPVTDTQYF. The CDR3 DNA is TGTGCCAGCAGCTTCCAAGGACTAGCGGGACCTGTCACAGATACGCAGTATTTT. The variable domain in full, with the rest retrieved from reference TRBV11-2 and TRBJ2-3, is EAGVAQSPRYKIIEKRQSVAFWCNPISGHATLYWYQQILGQGPKLLIQFQNNGVVDDSQLPKDRFSAERLKGVDSTLKIQPAKLEDSAVYLCASSFQGLAGPVTDTQYFGPGTRLTVL.

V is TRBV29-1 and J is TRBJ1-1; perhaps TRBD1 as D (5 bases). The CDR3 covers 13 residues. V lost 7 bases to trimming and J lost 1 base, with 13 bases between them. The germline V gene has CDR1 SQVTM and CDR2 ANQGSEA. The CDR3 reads CSGGDARNTEAFF. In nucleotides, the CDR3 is TGCAGCGGGGGGGACGCGCGGAACACTGAAGCTTTCTTT.

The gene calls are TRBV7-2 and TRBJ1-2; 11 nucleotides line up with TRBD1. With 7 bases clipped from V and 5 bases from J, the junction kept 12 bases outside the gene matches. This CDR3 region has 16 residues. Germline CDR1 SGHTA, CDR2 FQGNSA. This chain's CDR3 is CASNIGGTGGVYGYTF. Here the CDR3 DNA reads TGTGCCAGCAACATTGGTGGGACAGGGGGTGTATATGGCTACACCTTC.

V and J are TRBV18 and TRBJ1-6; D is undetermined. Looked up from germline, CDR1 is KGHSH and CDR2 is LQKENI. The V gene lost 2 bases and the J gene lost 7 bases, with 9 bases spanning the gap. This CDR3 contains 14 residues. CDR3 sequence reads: CASSPTEGNSPLHF. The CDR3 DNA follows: TGTGCCAGCTCACCAACGGAGGGCAATTCACCCCTCCACTTT.

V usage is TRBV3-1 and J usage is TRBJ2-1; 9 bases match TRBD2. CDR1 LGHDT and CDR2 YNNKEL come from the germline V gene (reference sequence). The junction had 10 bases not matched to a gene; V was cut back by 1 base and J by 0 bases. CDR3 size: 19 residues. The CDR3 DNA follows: TGTGCCAGCAGCCAAGGAGAGGGTTGGCGGGGGGGCTCCTACAATGAGCAGTTCTTC. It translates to CASSQGEGWRGGSYNEQFF.

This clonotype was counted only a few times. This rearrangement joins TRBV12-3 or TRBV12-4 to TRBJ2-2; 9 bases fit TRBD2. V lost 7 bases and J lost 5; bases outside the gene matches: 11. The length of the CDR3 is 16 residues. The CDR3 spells CASNPRGGRRTGELFF. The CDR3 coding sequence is TGTGCCAGCAATCCGCGGGGGGGGCGTCGGACCGGGGAGCTGTTTTTT.